This TCR beta chain was sequenced in a study of OX40 agonist ivuxolimab in advanced cancers. Study results and limitations: Both blood CD4+ and CD8+ T cells showed clonal growth by week 6 at 0.1 to 3.0 mg/kg.

As regards this clone: Its antigen is not identified.

The CDR3 covers 14 residues. Germline V gene lookup returns CDR1 KGHSH and CDR2 LQKENI. Trimming removed 4 bases at V and 6 bases at J, with 13 bases between. Drawing of blood for sampling happened at baseline, at cycle 4 day 1, and at cycle 7 day 1. Produced via immunoSEQ multiplex PCR; TCRdb's table is partial and in-frame only. The table has tens of thousands of clones, around 87% seen once. Here the sequenced sample was CD4+ or CD8+ T cells sorted from blood, taken in a trial of the OX40 agonist ivuxolimab. The source is an adult with an advanced solid tumor such as melanoma, head and neck, liver or kidney cancer. V is TRBV18 and J is TRBJ1-5, with D uncertain. CDR3 bases: TGTGCCAGCTCACTGACACGGGGTGGTCAGCCCCAGCATTTT. It encodes CASSLTRGGQPQHF.